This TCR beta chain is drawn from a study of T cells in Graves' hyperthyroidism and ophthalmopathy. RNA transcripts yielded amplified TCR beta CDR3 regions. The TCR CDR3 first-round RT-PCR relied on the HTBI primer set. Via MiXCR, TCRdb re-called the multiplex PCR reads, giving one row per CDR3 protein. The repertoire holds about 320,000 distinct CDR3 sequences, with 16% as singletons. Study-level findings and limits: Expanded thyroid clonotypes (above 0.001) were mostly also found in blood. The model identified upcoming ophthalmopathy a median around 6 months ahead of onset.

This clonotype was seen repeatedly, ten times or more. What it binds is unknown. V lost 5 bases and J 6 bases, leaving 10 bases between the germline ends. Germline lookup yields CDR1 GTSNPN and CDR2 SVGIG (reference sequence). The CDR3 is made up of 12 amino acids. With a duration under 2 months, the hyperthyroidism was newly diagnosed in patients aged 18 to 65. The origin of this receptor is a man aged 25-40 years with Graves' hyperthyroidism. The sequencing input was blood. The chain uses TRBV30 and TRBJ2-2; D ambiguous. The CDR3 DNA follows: TGTGCCTGGTTGGGCCCACCCGGGGAGCTGTTTTTT. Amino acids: CAWLGPPGELFF.